This TCR beta chain was found in a study of cytomegalovirus exposure and HLA in healthy donors. This CDR3 spans 14 amino acids. Germline CDR1 GTSNPN, CDR2 SVGIG (reference sequence). With 2 bases removed from V and 6 bases from J, the gap between germline ends came to 15 bases. Amplification used 60 Vbeta primers and 13 Jbeta primers. Some clones are missing from TCRdb's copy, which holds only in-frame ones; the method was immunoSEQ multiplex PCR. The repertoire holds about 130,000 clones, over 70% seen once, with 1.3% in the top ten. This TCR derives from a woman in her thirties or forties in good health and CMV-seronegative. The specimen was PBMCs. The gene calls are TRBV30 and TRBJ2-3; tentatively, D is TRBD2 (5 bases). CDR3 sequence reads: CAWSLGAPSDTQYF. In nucleotides, the CDR3 is TGTGCCTGGAGTTTGGGAGCCCCGTCCGATACGCAGTATTTT.